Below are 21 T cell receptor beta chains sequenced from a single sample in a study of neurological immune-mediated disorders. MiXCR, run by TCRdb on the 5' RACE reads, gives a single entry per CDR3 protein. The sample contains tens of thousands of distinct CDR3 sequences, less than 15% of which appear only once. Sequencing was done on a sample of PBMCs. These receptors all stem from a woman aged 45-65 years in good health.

For the CDR3, the DNA is TGCAGTGCTAGAGATTCCCAGACTCGCGGAGAGACCCAGTACTTC. Protein: CSARDSQTRGETQYF. This chain joins TRBV20-1 and TRBJ2-5; D gene unclear. The ends were cut back, 0 bases at V and 4 bases at J, with 15 bases in the middle. The CDR3 runs to 15 residues. CDR1 and CDR2 (germline): DFQATT, SNEGSKA (reference sequence).

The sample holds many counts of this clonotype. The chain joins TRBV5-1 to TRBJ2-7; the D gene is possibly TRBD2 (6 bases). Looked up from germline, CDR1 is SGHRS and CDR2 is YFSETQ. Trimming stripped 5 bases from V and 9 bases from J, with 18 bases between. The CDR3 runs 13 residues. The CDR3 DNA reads TGCGCCAGCAGGGTAGCGGTAGAAAGTTGGCAGTACTTC. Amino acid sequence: CASRVAVESWQYF.

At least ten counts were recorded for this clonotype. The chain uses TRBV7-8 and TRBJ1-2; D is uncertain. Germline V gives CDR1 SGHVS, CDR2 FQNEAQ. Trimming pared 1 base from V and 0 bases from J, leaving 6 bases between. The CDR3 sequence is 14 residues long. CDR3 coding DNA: TGTGCCAGCAGCTTAGTCACAGCTAACTATGGCTACACCTTC. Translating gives CASSLVTANYGYTF.

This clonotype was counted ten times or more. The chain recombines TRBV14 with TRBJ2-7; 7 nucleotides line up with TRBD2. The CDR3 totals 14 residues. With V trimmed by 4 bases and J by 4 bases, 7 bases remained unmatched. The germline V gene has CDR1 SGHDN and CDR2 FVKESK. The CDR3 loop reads CASSPRDYLYEQYF. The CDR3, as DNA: TGTGCCAGCAGCCCCCGGGACTATCTATACGAGCAGTACTTC.

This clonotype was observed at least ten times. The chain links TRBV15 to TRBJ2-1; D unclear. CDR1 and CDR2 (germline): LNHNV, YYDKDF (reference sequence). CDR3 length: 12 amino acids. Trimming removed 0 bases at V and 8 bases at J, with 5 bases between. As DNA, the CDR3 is TGTGCCACCAGCAGAGAAGGCGATGAGCAGTTCTTC. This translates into CATSREGDEQFF.

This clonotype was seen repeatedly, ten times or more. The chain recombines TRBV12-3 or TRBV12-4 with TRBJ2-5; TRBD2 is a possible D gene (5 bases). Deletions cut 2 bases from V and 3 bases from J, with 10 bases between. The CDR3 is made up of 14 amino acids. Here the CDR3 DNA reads TGTGCCAGCAGTTTACGCCTAGCAGAAGAGACCCAGTACTTC. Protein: CASSLRLAEETQYF.

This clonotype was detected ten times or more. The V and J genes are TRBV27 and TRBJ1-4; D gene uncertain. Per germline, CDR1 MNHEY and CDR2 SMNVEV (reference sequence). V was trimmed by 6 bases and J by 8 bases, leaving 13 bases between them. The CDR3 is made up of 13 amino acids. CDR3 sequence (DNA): TGTGCCAGCAGCCTCGTCCCTGGGGAAAAACTGTTTTTT. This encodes CASSLVPGEKLFF.

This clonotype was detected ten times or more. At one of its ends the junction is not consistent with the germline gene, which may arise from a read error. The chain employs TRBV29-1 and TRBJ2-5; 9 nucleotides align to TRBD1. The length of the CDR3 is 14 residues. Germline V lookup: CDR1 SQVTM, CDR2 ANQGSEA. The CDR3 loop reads CSVEGQGLGETQYF. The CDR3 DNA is TGCAGCGTGGAAGGACAGGGGTTAGGGGAGACCCAGTACTTC.

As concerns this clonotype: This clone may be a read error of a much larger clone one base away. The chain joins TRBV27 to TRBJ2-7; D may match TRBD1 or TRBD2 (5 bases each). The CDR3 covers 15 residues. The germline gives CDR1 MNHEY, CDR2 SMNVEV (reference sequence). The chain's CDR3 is CASSPGAGFYHEHYF. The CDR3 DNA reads TGTGCCAGCAGCCCCGGGGCGGGTTTCTACCACGAGCATTACTTC.

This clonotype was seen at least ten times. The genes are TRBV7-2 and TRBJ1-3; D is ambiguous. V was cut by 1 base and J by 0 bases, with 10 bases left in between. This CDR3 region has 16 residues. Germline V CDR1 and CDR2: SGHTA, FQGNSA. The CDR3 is CASSLGWDLSGNTIYF. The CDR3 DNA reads TGTGCCAGCAGCTTAGGTTGGGATCTCTCTGGAAACACCATATATTTT.

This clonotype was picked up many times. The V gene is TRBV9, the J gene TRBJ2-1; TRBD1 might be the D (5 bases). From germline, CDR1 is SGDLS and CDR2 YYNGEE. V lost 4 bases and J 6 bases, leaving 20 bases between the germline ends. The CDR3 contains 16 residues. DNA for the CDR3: TGTGCCAGCAGCCCCCAAAGACAGCACCCCTCCAATGAGCAGTTCTTC. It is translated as CASSPQRQHPSNEQFF.

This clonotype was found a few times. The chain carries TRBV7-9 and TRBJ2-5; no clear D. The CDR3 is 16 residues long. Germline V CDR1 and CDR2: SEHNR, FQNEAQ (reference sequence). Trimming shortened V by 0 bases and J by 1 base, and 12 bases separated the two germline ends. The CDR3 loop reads CASSLASGRLQETQYF. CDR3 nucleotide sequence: TGTGCCAGCAGCTTAGCGTCTGGCCGACTCCAAGAGACCCAGTACTTC.

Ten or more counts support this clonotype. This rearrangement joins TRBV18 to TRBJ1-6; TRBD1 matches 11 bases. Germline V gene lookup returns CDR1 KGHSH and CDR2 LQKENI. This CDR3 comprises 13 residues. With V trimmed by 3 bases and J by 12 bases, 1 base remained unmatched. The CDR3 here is CASSPGQGEPLHF. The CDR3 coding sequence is TGTGCCAGCTCACCGGGACAGGGGGAACCCCTCCACTTT.

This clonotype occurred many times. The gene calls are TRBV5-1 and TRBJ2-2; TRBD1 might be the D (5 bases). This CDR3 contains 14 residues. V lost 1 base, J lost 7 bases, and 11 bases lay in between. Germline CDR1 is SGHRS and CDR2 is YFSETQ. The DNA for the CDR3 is TGCGCCAGCAGCTTGAACACCCAGGGCGGGGAGCTGTTTTTT. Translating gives CASSLNTQGGELFF.

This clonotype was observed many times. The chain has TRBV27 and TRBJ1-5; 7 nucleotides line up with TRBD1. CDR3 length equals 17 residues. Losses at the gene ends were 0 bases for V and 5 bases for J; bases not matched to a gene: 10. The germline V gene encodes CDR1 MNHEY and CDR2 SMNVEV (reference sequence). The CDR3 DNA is TGTGCCAGCAGTTTATCCGCGGCAGGGGGGTCCCATCAGCCCCAGCATTTT. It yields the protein CASSLSAAGGSHQPQHF.

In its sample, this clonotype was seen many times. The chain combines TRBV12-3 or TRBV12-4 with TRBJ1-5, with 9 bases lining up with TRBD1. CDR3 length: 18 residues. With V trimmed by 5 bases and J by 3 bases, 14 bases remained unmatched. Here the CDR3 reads CASSRFTGTGTLNQPQHF. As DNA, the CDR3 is TGTGCCAGCAGTCGATTCACCGGGACAGGGACGCTCAATCAGCCCCAGCATTTT.

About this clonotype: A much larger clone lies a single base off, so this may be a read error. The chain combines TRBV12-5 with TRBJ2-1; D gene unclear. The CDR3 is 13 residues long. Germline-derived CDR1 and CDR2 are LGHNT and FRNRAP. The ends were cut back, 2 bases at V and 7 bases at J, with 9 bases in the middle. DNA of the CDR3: TGTGCTAGTGGTTTGCATCAGGAGAATGAGCAGTTCTTC. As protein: CASGLHQENEQFF.

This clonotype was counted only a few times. As DNA, the CDR3 is TGTGCCAGCTCGGGCAGGGGGGTAGTAACTAATGAAAAACTGTTTTTT. This translates into CASSGRGVVTNEKLFF. The rearrangement links TRBV6-5 to TRBJ1-4; 7 bases agree with TRBD1. The CDR3 is 16 amino acids. Germline V gene lookup returns CDR1 MNHEY and CDR2 SVGAGI. V was clipped by 8 bases and J by 1 base; unmatched bases: 10.

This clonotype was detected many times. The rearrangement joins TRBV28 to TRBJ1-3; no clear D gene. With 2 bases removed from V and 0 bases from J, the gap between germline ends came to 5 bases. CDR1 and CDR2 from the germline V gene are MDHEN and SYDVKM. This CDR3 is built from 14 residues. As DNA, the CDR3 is TGTGCCAGCAGTTTAAGTGTCTCTGGAAACACCATATATTTT. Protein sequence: CASSLSVSGNTIYF.

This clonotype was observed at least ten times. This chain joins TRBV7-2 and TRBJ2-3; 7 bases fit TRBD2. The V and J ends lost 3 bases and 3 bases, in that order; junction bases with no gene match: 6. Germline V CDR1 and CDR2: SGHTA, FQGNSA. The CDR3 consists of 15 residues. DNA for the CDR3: TGTGCCAGCAGCTTTAGCGGACTAGGGACAGATACGCAGTATTTT. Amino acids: CASSFSGLGTDTQYF.

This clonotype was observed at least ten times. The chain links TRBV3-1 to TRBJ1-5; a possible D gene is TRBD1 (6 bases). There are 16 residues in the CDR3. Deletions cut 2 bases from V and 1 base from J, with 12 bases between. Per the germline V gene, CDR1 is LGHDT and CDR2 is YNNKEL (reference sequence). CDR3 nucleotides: TGTGCCAGCAGCCAACTACAGGGACGAAGCAATCAGCCCCAGCATTTT. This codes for CASSQLQGRSNQPQHF.